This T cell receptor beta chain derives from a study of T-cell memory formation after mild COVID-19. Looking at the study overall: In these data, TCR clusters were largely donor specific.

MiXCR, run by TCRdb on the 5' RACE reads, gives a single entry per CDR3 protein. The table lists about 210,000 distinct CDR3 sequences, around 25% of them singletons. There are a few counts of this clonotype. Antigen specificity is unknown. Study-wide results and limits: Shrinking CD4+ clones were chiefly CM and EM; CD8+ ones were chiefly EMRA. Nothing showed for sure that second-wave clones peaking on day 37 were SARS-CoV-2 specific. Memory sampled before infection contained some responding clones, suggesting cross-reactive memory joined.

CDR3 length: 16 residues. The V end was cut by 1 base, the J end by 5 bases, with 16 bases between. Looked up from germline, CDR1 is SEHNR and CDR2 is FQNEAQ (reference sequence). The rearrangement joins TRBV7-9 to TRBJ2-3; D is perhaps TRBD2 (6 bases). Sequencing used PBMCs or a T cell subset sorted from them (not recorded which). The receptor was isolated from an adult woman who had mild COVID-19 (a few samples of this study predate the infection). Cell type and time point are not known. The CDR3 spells CASSLGDLRGRDTQYF. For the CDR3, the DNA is TGTGCCAGCAGCTTAGGAGATTTGCGGGGTCGAGATACGCAGTATTTT.